This TCR beta chain was documented in a study of cytomegalovirus exposure and HLA in healthy donors. Primers for the PCR totalled 60 Vbeta and 13 Jbeta. Clones were read by immunoSEQ multiplex PCR, and TCRdb kept only the in-frame ones, dropping some. Here the sample spans some 140,000 clones, 60% to 85% being singletons. The CDR3 covers 15 residues. Trimming took off 7 bases at V and 0 bases at J, with 12 bases between the two ends. The germline V gene encodes CDR1 LNHDA and CDR2 SQIVND (reference sequence). This rearrangement joins TRBV19 to TRBJ1-4, with a possible D match to TRBD1 (6 bases). This clonotype was sampled from a man between 18 and 29 years old in good health and CMV-seronegative. The sequenced sample was PBMCs. CDR3 coding DNA: TGTGCCAGTACTCGACAGGCCACAACTAATGAAAAACTGTTTTTT. Translating gives CASTRQATTNEKLFF.